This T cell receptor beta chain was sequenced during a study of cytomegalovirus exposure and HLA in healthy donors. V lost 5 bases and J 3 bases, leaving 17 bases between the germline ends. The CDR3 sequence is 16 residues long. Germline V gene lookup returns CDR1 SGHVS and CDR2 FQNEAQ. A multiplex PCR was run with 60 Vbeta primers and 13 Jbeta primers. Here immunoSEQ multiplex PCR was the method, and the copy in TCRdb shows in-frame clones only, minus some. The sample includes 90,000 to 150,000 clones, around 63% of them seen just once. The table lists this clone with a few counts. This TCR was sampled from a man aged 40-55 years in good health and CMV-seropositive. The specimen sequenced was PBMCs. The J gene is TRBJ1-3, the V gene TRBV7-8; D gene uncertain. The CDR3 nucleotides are TGTGCCAGCAGCATCCGCCAATGGGGAGATGGAAACACCATATATTTT. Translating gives CASSIRQWGDGNTIYF.